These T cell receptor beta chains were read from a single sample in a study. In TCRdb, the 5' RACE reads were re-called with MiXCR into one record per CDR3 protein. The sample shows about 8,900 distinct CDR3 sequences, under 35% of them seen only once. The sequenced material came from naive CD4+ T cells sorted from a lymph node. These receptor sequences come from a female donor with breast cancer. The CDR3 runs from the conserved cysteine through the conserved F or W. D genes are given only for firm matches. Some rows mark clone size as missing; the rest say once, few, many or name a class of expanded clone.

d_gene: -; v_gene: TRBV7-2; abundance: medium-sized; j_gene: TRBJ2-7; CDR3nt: TGTGCCAGCAGCTTGGAGGCTTGGGGTTACGAGCAGTACTTC; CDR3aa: CASSLEAWGYEQYF
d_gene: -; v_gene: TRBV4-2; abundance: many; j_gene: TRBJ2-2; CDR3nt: TGTGCCAGCAGCCAAGGGGACTCCTACACCGGGGAGCTGTTTTTT; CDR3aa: CASSQGDSYTGELFF
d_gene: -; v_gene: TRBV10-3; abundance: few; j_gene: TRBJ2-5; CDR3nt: TGTGCCATCAGTGACGCCAACCAAGAGACCCAGTACTTC; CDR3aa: CAISDANQETQYF
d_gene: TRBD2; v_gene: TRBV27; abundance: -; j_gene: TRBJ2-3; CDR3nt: TGTGCCAGCAGTCCGAACCACCTAGCGGCTTGCACAGATACGCAGTATTTT; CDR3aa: CASSPNHLAACTDTQYF
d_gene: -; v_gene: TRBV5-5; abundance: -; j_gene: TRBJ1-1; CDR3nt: TGTGCCAGCAGCTTTTTGCAGGGGAGCACTGAAGCTTTCTTT; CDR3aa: CASSFLQGSTEAFF
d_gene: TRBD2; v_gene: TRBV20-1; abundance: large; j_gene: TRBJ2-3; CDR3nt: TGCAGTGCTAGTTCCGGGAGGGGCACAGATACGCAGTATTTT; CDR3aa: CSASSGRGTDTQYF
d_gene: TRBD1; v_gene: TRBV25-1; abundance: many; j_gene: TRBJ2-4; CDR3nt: TGTGCCAGCAGTGATCAGGGGGTTGGTGCCAAAAACATTCAGTACTTC; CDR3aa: CASSDQGVGAKNIQYF
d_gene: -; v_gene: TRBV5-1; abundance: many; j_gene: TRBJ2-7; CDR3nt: TGCGCCAGCAGCTTGTATCTGGGGGCATGGTACGAGCAGTACTTC; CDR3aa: CASSLYLGAWYEQYF
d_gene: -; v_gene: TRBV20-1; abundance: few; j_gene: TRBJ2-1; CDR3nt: TGCGGTGTCATAACCCCGGGACTCCTTTACAATGGGCAGTTCTTC; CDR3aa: CGVITPGLLYNGQFF
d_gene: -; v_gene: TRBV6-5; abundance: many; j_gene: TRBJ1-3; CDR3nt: TGTGCCAGCTCGGAACAGGGTGGAAACACCATATATTTT; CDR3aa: CASSEQGGNTIYF
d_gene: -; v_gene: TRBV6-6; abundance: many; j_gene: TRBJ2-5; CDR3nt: TGTGCCAGCACGGTAGGAGGGGGTGGAGAGACCCAGTACTTC; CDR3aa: CASTVGGGGETQYF
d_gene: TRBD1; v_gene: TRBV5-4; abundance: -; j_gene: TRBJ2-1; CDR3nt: TGCGCCAGCGGCCAACTTGGGACAGGGCAATACAATGAGCAGTCCTTC; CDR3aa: CASGQLGTGQYNEQSF
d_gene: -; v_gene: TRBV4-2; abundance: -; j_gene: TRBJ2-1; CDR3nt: TGTGCCAGCAGCCAAGATAGCTATGAGCAGTTCTTC; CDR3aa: CASSQDSYEQFF
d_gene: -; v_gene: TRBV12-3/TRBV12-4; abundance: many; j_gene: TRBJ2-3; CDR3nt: TGTGCCAGCAGTTTAGCGGTTCTTACCCTTATCACAGATACGCAGTATTTT; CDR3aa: CASSLAVLTLITDTQYF
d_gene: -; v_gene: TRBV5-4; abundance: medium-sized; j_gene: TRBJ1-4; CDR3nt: TGTGCCAGCAGCTTGTTCCCCGCCGGCAGGAGGGATGAAAAACTGTTTTTT; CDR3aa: CASSLFPAGRRDEKLFF
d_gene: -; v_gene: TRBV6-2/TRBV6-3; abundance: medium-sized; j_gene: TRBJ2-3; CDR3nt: TGTGCCAGCAGTTACCTTCTAGGGGGAGCCGACACAGATACGCAGTATTTT; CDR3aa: CASSYLLGGADTDTQYF
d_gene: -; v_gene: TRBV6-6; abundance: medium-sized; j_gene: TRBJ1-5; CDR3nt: TGTGCCAGCACTCAAGATGGCAATCAGCCCCAGCATTTT; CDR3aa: CASTQDGNQPQHF
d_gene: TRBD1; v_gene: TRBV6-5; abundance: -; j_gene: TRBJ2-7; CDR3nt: TGTGCCAGCAGTCAATCCTTGGGACAGAGAACTACCTACGAGCAGTACTTC; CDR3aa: CASSQSLGQRTTYEQYF
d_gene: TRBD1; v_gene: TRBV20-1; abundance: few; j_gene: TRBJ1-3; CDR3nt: TGCAGTGCCTCGACAGGGTTGAACTCTGGAAACACCATATATTTT; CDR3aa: CSASTGLNSGNTIYF
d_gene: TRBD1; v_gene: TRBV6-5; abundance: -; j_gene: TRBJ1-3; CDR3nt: TGTGCCAGCAGGCGGACAGGAGCTGGAAACACCATATATTTT; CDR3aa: CASRRTGAGNTIYF
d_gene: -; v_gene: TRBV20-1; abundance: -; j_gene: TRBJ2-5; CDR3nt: TGCAGTGCTAGGGAAAGCCGGGGGGCCGGAGAGACCCAGTACTTC; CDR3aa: CSARESRGAGETQYF
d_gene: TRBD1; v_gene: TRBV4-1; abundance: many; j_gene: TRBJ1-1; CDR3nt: TGCGCCAGCAGCCAAGGGGACAGGGGAAACACTGAAGCTTTCTTT; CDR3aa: CASSQGDRGNTEAFF
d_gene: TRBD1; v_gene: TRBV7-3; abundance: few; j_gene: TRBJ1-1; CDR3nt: TGTGCCAGCAGCCGCAGGGGGGGCACTGAAGCTTTCTTT; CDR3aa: CASSRRGGTEAFF
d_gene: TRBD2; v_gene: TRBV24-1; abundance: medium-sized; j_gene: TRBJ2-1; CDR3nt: TGTGCCACCAGTGGGGGACTAGCGGGTACCCTCAATGAGCAGTTCTTC; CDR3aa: CATSGGLAGTLNEQFF
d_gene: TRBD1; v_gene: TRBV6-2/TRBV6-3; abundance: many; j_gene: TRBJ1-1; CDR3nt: TGTGCCAGCAGCTATGACAGGGCTGCTGAAGCTTTCTTT; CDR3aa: CASSYDRAAEAFF
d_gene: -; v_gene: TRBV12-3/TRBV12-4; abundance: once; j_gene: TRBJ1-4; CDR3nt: TGTGCTAGCAGTTCCGTGGGGGTTGGAGAAAAACTGTTTTTT; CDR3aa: CASSSVGVGEKLFF
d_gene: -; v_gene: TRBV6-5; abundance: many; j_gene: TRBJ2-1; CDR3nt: TGTGCCAGCAGTTACGGGTCGGATCTCTACAATGAGCAGTTCTTC; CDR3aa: CASSYGSDLYNEQFF
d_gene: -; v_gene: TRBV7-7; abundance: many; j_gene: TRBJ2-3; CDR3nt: TGTGCCAGCAGCTTAGCGCAAGGGGATACGCAGTATTTT; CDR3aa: CASSLAQGDTQYF
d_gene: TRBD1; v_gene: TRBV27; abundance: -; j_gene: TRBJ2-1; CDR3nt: TGTGCCAGCAGTAGATCCGGGACAGTATCTTGGTTCTTC; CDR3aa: CASSRSGTVSWFF
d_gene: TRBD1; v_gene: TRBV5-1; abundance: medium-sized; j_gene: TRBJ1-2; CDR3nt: TGCGCCAGCAGCCATCAGGGACAGGGGTATGGCTACACCTTC; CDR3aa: CASSHQGQGYGYTF
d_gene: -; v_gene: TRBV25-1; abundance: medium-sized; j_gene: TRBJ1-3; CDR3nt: TGTGCCAGCAGTGGTACAGGGTTCGGAAACACCATATATTTT; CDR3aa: CASSGTGFGNTIYF
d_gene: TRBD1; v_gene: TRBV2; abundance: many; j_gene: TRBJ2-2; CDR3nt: TGTGCCAGCGTCTCAGGGGGTGCCGGGGAGCTGTTTTTT; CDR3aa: CASVSGGAGELFF
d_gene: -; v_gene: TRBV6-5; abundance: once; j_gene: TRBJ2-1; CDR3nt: TGTACCAGCAGTTACCGTCCTAGCGCTAATGAGCAGTTCTTC; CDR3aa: CTSSYRPSANEQFF
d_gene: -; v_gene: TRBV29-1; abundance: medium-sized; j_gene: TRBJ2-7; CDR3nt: TGCAGCGTTCAAAGCACCAGCTCCTACGAGCAGTACTTC; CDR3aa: CSVQSTSSYEQYF
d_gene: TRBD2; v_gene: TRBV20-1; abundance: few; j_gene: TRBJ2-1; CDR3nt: TGCAGTGCTAGAGCTCAACTAGCGGTCTACAATGAGCAGTTCTTC; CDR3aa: CSARAQLAVYNEQFF
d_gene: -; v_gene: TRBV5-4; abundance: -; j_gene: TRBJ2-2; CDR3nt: TGTGCCACCCAAGGGGGGGACACCGGGGAGCTGTTGTTT; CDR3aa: CATQGGDTGELLF
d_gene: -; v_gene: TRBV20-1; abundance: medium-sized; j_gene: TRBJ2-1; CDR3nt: TGCAGTGCGACCCTAGCGACCTCCTACAATGAGCAGTTCTTC; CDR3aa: CSATLATSYNEQFF
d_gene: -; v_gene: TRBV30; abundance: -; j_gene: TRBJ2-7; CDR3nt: TGTGCCTGGAAACAACCTGCGGGTACCCCCTACGAGCAGTACTTC; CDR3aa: CAWKQPAGTPYEQYF